Given below is one T cell receptor (beta chain) in context. The data are from a study of blood T cell repertoires in COVID-19. Study-wide background: Samples came from the United States, Italy and Spain, spanning acute and convalescent COVID-19. T cells, B-cell-depleted T cells, or PBMCs supplied cDNA or gDNA.

Under the authors' procedure: Amplified reference gene primers provided the basis for estimating nucleated cell counts. Data came from immunoSEQ multiplex PCR; TCRdb stores just in-frame clones and leaves some out. D and trimming come from the DNA, and the V and J calls and clone size come from that table. The table records 120,000 or so clones, about 83% of them present only once. The CDR3 length is 14 residues. The V gene end was trimmed by 5 bases and the J gene end by 4 bases; junction bases not matched to a gene: 7. Germline lookup yields CDR1 SGHTA and CDR2 FQGTGA. The receptor was derived from a man in his 60s with acute or convalescent COVID-19. The V call is TRBV7-3, the J call TRBJ1-2; 7 nucleotides align to TRBD1. Sequencing was carried out using peripheral blood. CDR3 sequence reads: CASSPQGGFYGYTF. CDR3 bases: TGTGCCAGCAGCCCCCAGGGGGGATTCTATGGCTACACCTTC. Full variable domain (missing parts from reference TRBV7-3 and TRBJ1-2): GAGVSQTPSNKVTEKGKYVELRCDPISGHTALYWYRQSLGQGPEFLIYFQGTGAADDSGLPNDRFFAVRPEGSVSTLKIQRTERGDSAVYLCASSPQGGFYGYTFGSGTRLTVV.